Included here is one TCR beta chain sequence, with context. What it binds is unknown. The record originates from a study of graft-versus-host responses after intestinal transplantation. Study-level background: The recipients all started with anti-thymocyte globulin induction and then took tacrolimus and steroids for around three years.

Libraries were prepared by immunoSEQ multiplex PCR; TCRdb keeps only in-frame clonotypes and omits some of them. The table shows about 120,000 clones, with roughly nine tenths occurring only once. V was pared by 1 base and J by 5 bases, with 6 bases of the junction left unmatched. The germline V gene encodes CDR1 MDHEN and CDR2 SYDVKM. The CDR3 is 16 residues long. General study findings and limits: Allograft graft-versus-host to host-versus-graft clonal ratios ran high in patients with graft-donor T cell macrochimerism. Analysis identified GvH clones in recipient marrow, with some appearing first in ileum or blood. After transplant, early declines in HvG clones were associated with peak levels of circulating GvH clones.

The sample in question was unstimulated CD4+ T cells sorted from spleen or lymph node cells, obtained before intestinal transplant. This sequence was found in a human donor who received an intestinal transplant. The chain combines TRBV28 with TRBJ2-2; 8 bases match TRBD1. CDR3 coding DNA: TGTGCCAGCAGTTTATATACAGGGGGAAGGACCGGGGAGCTGTTTTTT. This codes for CASSLYTGGRTGELFF.